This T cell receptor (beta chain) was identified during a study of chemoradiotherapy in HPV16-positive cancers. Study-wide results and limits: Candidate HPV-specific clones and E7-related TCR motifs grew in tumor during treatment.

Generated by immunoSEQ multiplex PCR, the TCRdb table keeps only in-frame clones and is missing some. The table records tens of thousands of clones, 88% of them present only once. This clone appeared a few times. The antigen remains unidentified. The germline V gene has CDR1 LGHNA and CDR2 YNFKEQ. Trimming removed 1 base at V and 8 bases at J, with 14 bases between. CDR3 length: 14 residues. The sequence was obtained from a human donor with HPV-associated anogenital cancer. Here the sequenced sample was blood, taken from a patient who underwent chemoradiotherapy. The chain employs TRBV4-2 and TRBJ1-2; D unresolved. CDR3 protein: CASSQGGGGRGYTF. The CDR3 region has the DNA TGTGCCAGCAGCCAAGGTGGCGGCGGTCGGGGCTACACCTTC.